Here is one TCR beta chain with its context. It has no known antigen specificity. One base away there is no much larger clone; base qualities are not given. CD4+ T cells from unexposed donors were collected before the COVID-19 pandemic (2011-2018). The EasySep CD4+ T cell isolation kit was used to isolate CD4+ T cells once the cultures had run for 9 to 11 days. As cell number allowed, CD4+ T cells from unexposed donors were tested for reactivity to SARS-CoV-2 S and N and to four common cold coronavirus spike pools. Two million PBMCs per well were cultured in IMDM with roughly 5% human AB serum and about 9.7 IU/ml IL-2. Half of the culture medium was replaced with fresh IL-2-containing medium on days 3 and 7. In general, triplicate replicate wells were used for every peptide culture condition. The leukapheresis product used for the unexposed donors was purchased from a commercial source. Ficoll-Paque PLUS gradient centrifugation was used to isolate PBMCs from leukapheresis product or whole blood. PBMCs were either cryopreserved at -140°C or used fresh in the expansion assay. The QIAamp Micro DNA Kit was used to extract genomic DNA from the CD4+ T cells.

These data come from a study of CD4 T cells in relation to SARS-CoV-2 and coronaviruses (dated by TCRdb to about 2021). The study in broad terms: In the ViraFEST assay, PBMCs were cultured with antigen for under eleven days, after which TCR beta CDR3s were sequenced to identify clonal expansions specific to the antigen. An HIV-1 Nef peptide pool or a no-peptide culture served as the negative reference condition. HLA restriction was mapped for shared crossreactive spike epitopes using patient-derived lymphoblastoid cell lines. At the level of individual TCR clonotypes, the study evaluated whether memory CD4+ T cells crossreact between the spike proteins of SARS-CoV-2 and those of common cold coronaviruses. Samples from three pre-COVID donors and the naive versus memory experiments were sequenced with the Adaptive Biotechnologies TCR-sequencing kit; other data were Illumina-based. A different TCR-beta assay, based on Illumina, was used to sequence expansion assays from other donors in the study. Overall study outcomes, separate from this receptor: Crossreactive clones showed significantly weaker SARS-CoV-2-driven expansion than monoreactive clones, consistent with antigenic imprinting. Since the crossreactivity analysis centred on spike protein, crossreactivity against other viral proteins was not assessed. Pre-pandemic and post-infection samples were not both contributed by any donor, so tracing of the source of pre-existing responses was limited. Small numbers of patients and of tested TCRs were a limitation of the study. Roughly 64% of donors had memory CD4+ clonotypes that crossrecognized SARS-CoV-2 and at least one common cold coronavirus spike.

Per the germline V gene, SGHNT is the CDR1 and YENEEA is the CDR2. The CDR3, cysteine through phenylalanine, is 13 amino acids long. The read is trimmed to its CDR3 DNA, 39 bases read in frame from base 1. V was cut back by 3 bases and J by 1 base, leaving a gap of 7 bases between them. The receptor library was made with the immunoSEQ multiplex PCR assay. The original methods were these. During preprocessing, nonproductive sequences were removed, along with CDR3s that did not begin with C, did not end with F or W, or were shorter than 7 amino acids. The MANAFEST web app identified antigen-specific clonotypes based on expansion compared with the reference and other culture wells. A clone was considered positive if the clone showed significant expansion compared with the reference culture in 2 of 3 replicate wells at an FDR below 0.05. To be called positive, a clone also had to show significant expansion compared with every other tandem well and an odds ratio greater than 5. CDR3 homology was measured as pairwise Levenshtein distance, computed with the stringdist R package after trimming three terminal residues from each end. TCRdb's version of the immuneACCESS table is confined to in-frame rearrangements and falls short of the full clone set. An unresolved V gene accounts for under half of the shortfall where checked; the remainder is of unknown origin. V, J and clone size derive from that table, while D and trimming were established from the DNA sequence. The sample table holds approximately 17,000 clones, of which over 60% were seen once. The ten largest account for roughly a tenth of the sample.

The sequence derives from a human donor in good health. This chain is built from TRBV11-3 and TRBJ2-7, with the D gene uncertain. Sequencing was carried out using CD4+ T cells from PBMCs, cultured in vitro. The DNA sequence reads TGTGCCAGCAGCTTTGGGGAATCCTACGAGCAGTACTTC. This sequence encodes CASSFGESYEQYF.